This T cell receptor beta chain was profiled in a study of blood T cell repertoires in COVID-19 (TCRdb year 2020). Regarding the research as a whole: The collaborator samples originated in the United States, Italy and Spain and spanned the acute and convalescent phases of COVID-19. The samples were drawn from two sources: the first 160 participants of the ongoing ImmuneRACE study, and over 1,000 subjects contributed by 6 global collaborators. HLA class I and class II types, where available, came from metadata supplied by the sample provider rather than from assay-based typing. The material from the prospective study consisted of cDNA or gDNA derived from T cells, B-cell-depleted T cells, or PBMCs. The dataset comprised deeply sampled blood TCRbeta repertoires from subjects exposed to, actively infected with, or recovered from COVID-19. The repertoires were made available in a free public database intended to serve as a resource for research on the immune response to SARS-CoV-2. Nearly every sample came with metadata listing a de-identified subject ID, COVID-19 status, age in years and sex. Beyond this particular receptor, the publication reports: Clinical and demographic metadata were provided uncurated, with the amount varying by source and participant.

TCRbeta CDR3 regions were amplified from genomic DNA by means of the immunoSEQ Assay, a bias-controlled multiplex PCR. From the authors' description of their analysis: The number of nucleated cells in each sample was estimated from the amplification of reference gene primers within the assay. To quantify the absolute abundance of each unique TCRbeta CDR3 rearrangement, sequence reads were collapsed and filtered. For each sample, productive Simpson clonality was calculated by taking the square root of Simpson's diversity index across productive rearrangements. TCRdb mirrors the immuneACCESS table, restricted to in-frame sequences. Some clones are absent from its copies; in checked studies, under half trace to an unresolved V gene, and the reason for the others is unknown. V and J calls plus clone size are reproduced from that table; the DNA served to infer D and trimming. The sample records 150,000 to 200,000 clones, 88% of which are singletons. The top ten constitute roughly 6% of the sample.

V is cut by 2 bases and J by 6 bases, and the space between the germline ends is 17 bases. From its cysteine to its phenylalanine, the CDR3 spans 16 amino acids. Kept here is only the CDR3 DNA, which spans 48 bases and is read in frame from base 1. For CDR1 and CDR2, the germline V gene lists MNHNS and SASEGT. Notes on this clone: It has no known antigen specificity. Nothing much larger sits one base from this clone, and base qualities are not available.

Collaborating institutions collected whole blood in K2EDTA tubes following their own protocols. Collaborator samples were shipped for TCRbeta analysis as frozen whole blood, isolated PBMCs, or DNA extracted from either sample type. The sequenced sample was peripheral blood. The chain was built from TRBV6-1 and TRBJ1-5, with TRBD1 tentatively as D gene (6 bases match). The TCR comes from a man aged 35-49 years with active or convalescent COVID-19. In nucleotides, the sequence is TGTGCCAGCAGTGAAATGAGGGGGAGCTCCGGTCAGCCCCAGCATTTT. This gives the protein CASSEMRGSSGQPQHF.